This T cell receptor (beta chain) was captured by sequencing in a study of blood T cell repertoires in COVID-19. Germline values: CDR1 SGHDN, CDR2 FVKESK. The CDR3 has 14 residues. Losses at the gene ends were 4 bases for V and 8 bases for J; bases not matched to a gene: 4. The table came from immunoSEQ multiplex PCR; TCRdb's copy has only in-frame clones and leaves some out. This sample yields around 470,000 clones, of which around 91% are seen a single time; roughly 0.66% belongs to the top ten. Sequences were obtained from PBMCs or T cells enriched from blood (not recorded which). This clonotype was sampled from a man aged 18 to 30 who had recovered from COVID-19. This chain uses TRBV14 with TRBJ2-1; 11 nucleotides align to TRBD2. This chain's CDR3 is CASSRGLAEDEQFF. CDR3 DNA sequence: TGTGCCAGCAGCCGGGGACTAGCGGAGGATGAGCAGTTCTTC. Full variable domain (outside the CDR3, taken from reference TRBV14 and TRBJ2-1): EAGVTQFPSHSVIEKGQTVTLRCDPISGHDNLYWYRRVMGKEIKFLLHFVKESKQDESGMPNNRFLAERTGGTYSTLKVQPAELEDSGVYFCASSRGLAEDEQFFGPGTRLTVL.